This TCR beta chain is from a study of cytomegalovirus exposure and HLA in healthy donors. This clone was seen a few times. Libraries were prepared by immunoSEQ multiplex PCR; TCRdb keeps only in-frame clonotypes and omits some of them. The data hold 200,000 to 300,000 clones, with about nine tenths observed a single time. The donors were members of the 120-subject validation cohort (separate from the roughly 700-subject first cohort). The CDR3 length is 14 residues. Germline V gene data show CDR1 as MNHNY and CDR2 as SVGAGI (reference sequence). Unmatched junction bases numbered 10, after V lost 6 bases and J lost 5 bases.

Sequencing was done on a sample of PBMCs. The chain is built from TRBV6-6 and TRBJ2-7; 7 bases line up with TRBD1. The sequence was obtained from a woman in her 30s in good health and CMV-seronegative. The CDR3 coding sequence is TGTGCCAGCAGCAACCGACAGGGCGATCACGAGCAGTACTTC. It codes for CASSNRQGDHEQYF.